Listed below are T cell receptor beta chains from one sample, sequenced in a study of cytotoxic CD8 clonotypes in ibrutinib-treated CLL. Assay: immunoSEQ multiplex PCR; the TCRdb copy retains only in-frame clones and omits some. The sample consists of about 300,000 clones, more than 70% of them appearing once. Here the sequenced sample was PBMCs, taken at disease progression, from a patient treated with ibrutinib. Source of these receptors: a human donor with chronic lymphocytic leukemia. CDR3s include the opening cysteine and the closing phenylalanine or tryptophan. The D gene is left open where the match is weak. Size is omitted from some rows. Given values are once, few, many or a class for expanded clones.

abundance | v_gene | d_gene | CDR3aa
. | TRBV7-2 | TRBD2 | CASSFMRLAGGSTDTQYF
. | TRBV4-3 | . | CASSQDRTAYYGYTF
once | TRBV7-8 | . | CASSLVGGRRAYEQYF
. | TRBV6-6 | . | CASTGPATSRGTQYF
. | TRBV5-4 | TRBD2 | CASSLRLAGPNEQFF
. | TRBV2 | TRBD1 | CASSTDRMSSYNEQFF
. | TRBV2 | TRBD1 | CASRVRGLQETQYF
few | TRBV7-2 | . | CASSGDWIYEQYF
. | TRBV28 | TRBD1 | CASHRGGNTIYF
. | TRBV14 | . | CASSLPGFGTDTQYF
. | TRBV6-1 | . | CASSEGQYEQYF
few | TRBV2 | TRBD1 | CASRDRGWANYGYTF
. | TRBV6-6 | TRBD2 | CAASGDTDTQYF
. | TRBV27 | TRBD2 | CASGERGKYNEQFF
. | TRBV15 | . | CATSRAGQRKYGYTF
once | TRBV6-6 | TRBD2 | CASSYYGGANEQFF
. | TRBV18 | TRBD1 | CASSPRQGPTTGELFF
. | TRBV4-3 | TRBD2 | CASSQAGLAGVKRDNEQFF
. | TRBV27 | . | CASSSQGGNQPQHF
. | TRBV9 | TRBD2 | CASSLGLAGGSERANEQFF
once | TRBV5-1 | TRBD2 | CASSHFFSGRAWADTQYF
once | TRBV29-1 | TRBD2 | CSVVTSGNTGELFF
. | TRBV2 | TRBD1 | CASSMERGLYEQYF
. | TRBV12-5 | . | CASGPHKLASPNEQFF
. | TRBV28 | TRBD1 | CASSTRQGADTEAFF
. | TRBV11-2 | . | CASRTPDGTYEQYF
. | TRBV18 | . | CASSPRQGRGETQYF
. | TRBV29-1 | . | CSVRRWDTGYEQYF
. | TRBV4-1 | TRBD1 | CASSPRTGPLGGGYTF
. | TRBV15 | TRBD2 | CATSRDPSGIRTGELFF
. | TRBV6-5 | . | CASSYSSVVNQPQHF
. | TRBV18 | TRBD2 | CASSPGGGSWTDTQYF
. | TRBV5-1 | TRBD2 | CASSSSGGPYEQYF
few | TRBV10-3 | . | CAISGGTSNQPQHF
. | TRBV14 | TRBD1 | CASSRGQGSPLHF
once | TRBV7-6 | . | CASIRLKRWMDGYTF
. | TRBV15 | . | CATSRETVYLTEAFF
. | TRBV28 | . | CASSLGGGGYGYTF
few | TRBV2 | TRBD1 | CASIQDRTYSGSGNTIYF
. | TRBV5-1 | . | CASSLEDTQYF
. | TRBV7-9 | TRBD1 | CASSQGTVAGFYGYTF